This entry is about one T cell receptor beta chain. Its matching antigen is unknown. The data originate from a study of cytomegalovirus exposure and HLA in healthy donors. Study-wide findings and caveats: The listing of roughly 160 TCR beta chains classed them as cytomegalovirus-associated. A missense variant in DCLRE1C was later tied to TCR beta V- and J-gene trimming. Certain indistinguishable V segments, among them TRBV6-2 and TRBV6-3, were excluded.

There were likely unrecorded immune exposures, though donors were nominally healthy when sampled. Vbeta (60) and Jbeta (13) primers were used in the PCR. Method: immunoSEQ multiplex PCR; TCRdb's copy keeps in-frame clones and lacks some. The sample holds some 200,000 clones; 82% are singletons and the top ten take about 1.7%. Germline trimming cut 1 base from V and 4 bases from J; bases unmatched to any gene: 1. The CDR3 is 14 amino acids. CDR1 and CDR2 (germline): SGHAT, FQNNGV. The V call is TRBV11-2, the J call TRBJ1-2; TRBD1 aligns across 9 bases. The sequenced sample was PBMCs. The source of this sequence is a young woman in good health and CMV-seronegative. CDR3 coding DNA: TGTGCCAGCAGCTTAGTGACAGGGGGCTATGGCTACACCTTC. Translation: CASSLVTGGYGYTF.